These 11 T cell receptor beta chains came from one sample sequenced in a study of T cells in Graves' hyperthyroidism and ophthalmopathy. TCR beta CDR3 regions were amplified from RNA transcripts. First-round RT-PCR targeting the TCR CDR3 was performed with the HTBI primer set. TCRdb re-called the multiplex PCR reads through MiXCR, storing one row per CDR3 protein. The sample holds under 700,000 distinct CDR3 sequences, 16% seen once. Input material: blood. The receptor source for this set is a woman between 18 and 29 years old with Graves' hyperthyroidism.

This clonotype was observed at least ten times. V and J are TRBV12-3 or TRBV12-4 and TRBJ1-2; D is ambiguous. The CDR3 contains 13 residues. V lost 2 bases and J lost 1, with 5 bases in between. Here the CDR3 DNA reads TGTGCCAGCAGTTTACAGCTTAACTATGGCTACACCTTC. This encodes CASSLQLNYGYTF.

Note on this clonotype: This may be a read error, as it is one base from a much larger clone. This chain uses TRBV10-3 with TRBJ2-3; TRBD2 matches 13 bases. CDR1 ENHRY and CDR2 SYGVKD come from the germline V gene. This CDR3 spans 17 amino acids. After removal of 6 bases from V and 0 bases from J, the junction contained 6 bases not matched to a gene. DNA for the CDR3: TGTGCCATCAGCGGACTAGCGGGAGCAGGAAGCACAGATACGCAGTATTTT. Translating gives CAISGLAGAGSTDTQYF.

This clonotype was recorded at least ten times. This chain joins TRBV20-1 and TRBJ2-7; 12 bases match TRBD2. The CDR3 has 12 residues. CDR1 DFQATT and CDR2 SNEGSKA come from the germline V gene (reference sequence). V lost 5 bases to trimming and J lost 6 bases; unmatched junction nucleotides: 2. The CDR3 region has the DNA TGCAGTGCTGGACTAGCGGGAAGCGAGCAGTACTTC. It specifies CSAGLAGSEQYF.

This clonotype has only a few counts. The V gene is TRBV28, the J gene TRBJ1-6, with TRBD1 matching 11 bases. The length of the CDR3 is 13 residues. Germline V gives CDR1 MDHEN, CDR2 SYDVKM. V was pared by 6 bases and J by 9 bases, with 1 base of the junction left unmatched. Here the CDR3 DNA reads TGTGCCAGCAGCGGGACAGGGGGTTCACCCCTCCACTTT. Protein: CASSGTGGSPLHF.

This clonotype occurred a few times. The rearrangement joins TRBV24-1 to TRBJ2-1, with 8 bases fitting TRBD1. The CDR3 is 15 residues long. After removal of 4 bases from V and 1 base from J, the junction contained 2 bases not matched to a gene. Germline V gene data show CDR1 as KGHDR and CDR2 as SFDVKD. In DNA, the CDR3 is TGTGCCACCAGTGAAAACAGGGGGTCCTACAATGAGCAGTTCTTC. Translating it yields CATSENRGSYNEQFF.

This clonotype came up many times. This chain joins TRBV6-1 and TRBJ2-1, with 9 bases fitting TRBD1. The CDR3 has 18 amino acids. Germline loops: CDR1 MNHNS, CDR2 SASEGT. With 0 bases clipped from V and 8 bases from J, the junction kept 14 bases outside the gene matches. The CDR3: CASSEAWEGTGSLYEQFF. For the CDR3, the DNA is TGTGCCAGCAGTGAAGCCTGGGAGGGGACAGGGTCCCTCTATGAGCAGTTCTTC.

This clonotype occurred a few times. V gene TRBV3-1 combines with J gene TRBJ1-6, with unresolved D. The ends were cut back, 4 bases at V and 6 bases at J, with 10 bases in the middle. CDR1 is LGHDT and CDR2 is YNNKEL in the germline V gene (reference sequence). The CDR3 runs 14 residues. DNA for the CDR3: TGTGCCAGCAGCCCCGGCCCGGGTAATTCACCCCTCCACTTT. This translates into CASSPGPGNSPLHF.

There are a few counts of this clonotype. The rearrangement links TRBV6-4 to TRBJ2-7; 7 nucleotides line up with TRBD1. V shed 2 bases and J 2 bases; nucleotides not matched to a gene: 6. Germline CDR1 is MRHNA and CDR2 is SNTAGT. CDR3 length: 15 residues. The CDR3 DNA is TGTGCCAGCAGTGACAGGGGGCTCGTACCCTACGAGCAGTACTTC. This sequence encodes CASSDRGLVPYEQYF.

This clonotype has at least ten counts. The rearrangement links TRBV20-1 to TRBJ2-1; D may correspond to TRBD1 or TRBD2 (5 bases each). The CDR3 totals 18 residues. Germline CDR1 and CDR2: DFQATT and SNEGSKA (reference sequence). The V end was cut by 0 bases, the J end by 3 bases, with 21 bases between. The CDR3, as DNA: TGCAGTGCTAGAGATAGCCAGGGCGGGTTGCCGTACTACAATGAGCAGTTCTTC. Translation gives CSARDSQGGLPYYNEQFF.

This clonotype was recorded only once. This chain connects TRBV7-3 to TRBJ2-1; D perhaps matches TRBD1 (8 bases). V lost 5 bases, J lost 7 bases, and 12 bases lay in between. Germline V gene sequence: CDR1 SGHTA, CDR2 FQGTGA. The CDR3 contains 13 residues. The CDR3 spells CASSAQGGNEQFF. CDR3 DNA sequence: TGTGCCAGCAGCGCACAGGGGGGGAATGAGCAGTTCTTC. The full variable domain, completed using reference TRBV7-3 and TRBJ2-1, is GAGVSQTPSNKVTEKGKYVELRCDPISGHTALYWYRQSLGQGPEFLIYFQGTGAADDSGLPNDRFFAVRPEGSVSTLKIQRTERGDSAVYLCASSAQGGNEQFFGPGTRLTVL.

CDR3 sequence (DNA): TGCAGTGCAACAACATCGACGTTTAACACTGAAGCTTTCTTT. Its protein product is CSATTSTFNTEAFF. The V call is TRBV20-1, the J call TRBJ1-1; D is undetermined. The germline V gene has CDR1 DFQATT and CDR2 SNEGSKA (reference sequence). This CDR3 contains 14 residues. Trimming took 6 bases from V and 2 from J, leaving 16 bases between them.